The following is a T cell receptor beta chain sequence with its context. This entry is derived from a study of PD-L1 blockade in urothelial cancer. For the study at large: Twenty-five of the 29 patients were men with bladder-origin urothelial cancer.

Generated by immunoSEQ multiplex PCR, the TCRdb table keeps only in-frame clones and is missing some. The sample yields 20,000 to 25,000 clones, roughly 84% seen once. Time point noted: peripheral blood 6 weeks after treatment start. This sequence was found in a man aged 65 to 79 with urothelial cancer. The sample was PBMCs, taken around atezolizumab (anti-PD-L1) treatment.

The CDR3 bases are TGTGCCAGCAGTCCCGCGGATTTAGGAACAGATACGCAGTATTTT. This codes for CASSPADLGTDTQYF. V and J are TRBV28 and TRBJ2-3, with no clear D. Deletions cut 5 bases from V and 3 bases from J, with 15 bases between. Germline loops: CDR1 MDHEN, CDR2 SYDVKM. CDR3 length: 15 amino acids.